This passage covers 28 T cell receptor beta chains from one sample sequenced in a study of T cells in Graves' hyperthyroidism and ophthalmopathy. RNA transcripts provided the source from which TCR beta CDR3 regions were amplified. The HTBI primer set drove a first-round RT-PCR of the TCR CDR3. TCRdb redid the calling of the multiplex PCR reads with MiXCR, one entry per CDR3 protein. The sample contains roughly 570,000 distinct CDR3 sequences, around 46% of which appear only once. The sample consisted of peripheral blood or thyroid tissue (not recorded which). Every receptor here comes from a woman aged 18-29 years with Graves' hyperthyroidism.

This rearrangement joins TRBV7-9 to TRBJ2-7; TRBD1 is a possible D gene (5 bases). V was cut by 6 bases and J by 5 bases, with 20 bases left in between. CDR3 length equals 15 residues. CDR1 is SEHNR and CDR2 is FQNEAQ in the germline V gene (reference sequence). CDR3 sequence reads: CASSEGARVKNEQYF. The DNA of the CDR3 is TGTGCCAGCAGTGAAGGGGCCAGGGTAAAAAACGAGCAGTACTTC.

V is TRBV7-9 and J is TRBJ1-4; TRBD1 matches 9 bases. The V gene end was trimmed by 3 bases and the J gene end by 8 bases; junction bases not matched to a gene: 7. In germline, CDR1 is SEHNR, CDR2 FQNEAQ (reference sequence). The CDR3 loop spans 15 amino acids. The CDR3 DNA follows: TGTGCCAGCAGCTTGGTAGGGACAGGGTACGAAAAACTGTTTTTT. Protein sequence: CASSLVGTGYEKLFF.

V gene TRBV7-3 combines with J gene TRBJ2-7; no definite D call. V was pared by 4 bases and J by 5 bases, with 9 bases between. Germline V gene sequence: CDR1 SGHTA, CDR2 FQGTGA. This CDR3 has 12 amino acids. CDR3 DNA: TGTGCCAGCAGCTCCGCTGGGAACGAGCAGTACTTC. Its translation is CASSSAGNEQYF.

V is TRBV20-1 and J is TRBJ2-5, with TRBD2 matching over 11 bases. Germline V CDR1 and CDR2: DFQATT, SNEGSKA (reference sequence). The CDR3 totals 15 residues. With 6 bases clipped from V and 2 bases from J, the junction kept 8 bases outside the gene matches. The CDR3 DNA sequence: TGCAGTGCCACTGACCCTAGCGGGAGGCAAGAGACCCAGTACTTC. It specifies CSATDPSGRQETQYF.

The chain uses TRBV2 and TRBJ2-5; 7 bases align to TRBD1. The J call is uncertain, as TRBJ2-4 better fits the DNA end. CDR3 length: 14 residues. CDR1 is SNHLY and CDR2 is FYNNEI in the germline V gene. The CDR3 loop is CASSLGQRGGIQYF. The CDR3, as DNA: TGTGCCAGCAGTTTGGGACAGCGAGGTGGCATTCAGTACTTC.

In this sample, this clonotype turned up many times. The V gene is TRBV4-1, the J gene TRBJ1-3; D remains ambiguous. The CDR3 has 14 residues. Germline V CDR1 and CDR2: MGHRA, YSYEKL. The ends were cut back, 1 base at V and 2 bases at J, with 6 bases in the middle. CDR3 in amino acids: CASSQGKTGNTIYF. The DNA of the CDR3 is TGCGCCAGCAGCCAAGGGAAAACTGGAAACACCATATATTTT.

This clonotype was recorded at least ten times. The rearrangement joins TRBV6-2 or TRBV6-3 to TRBJ1-1; TRBD1 matches 8 bases. CDR3 length: 12 residues. The V and J ends lost 2 bases and 7 bases, in that order; junction bases with no gene match: 0. CDR1 is MNHEY and CDR2 is SVGEGT in the germline V gene. DNA of the CDR3: TGTGCCAGCAGTTACGGGACAGGTGAAGCTTTCTTT. Its translation is CASSYGTGEAFF.

Ten or more counts support this clonotype. The chain carries TRBV10-3 and TRBJ2-5, with TRBD1 matching over 9 bases. The ends lost 3 bases at V and 5 bases at J; junction bases unmatched: 7. Germline values: CDR1 ENHRY, CDR2 SYGVKD. The CDR3 runs 15 residues. CDR3 nucleotide sequence: TGTGCCATCAGTGACCTCGGACAGGGGAGGGAGACCCAGTACTTC. This gives the protein CAISDLGQGRETQYF.

Regarding this clonotype: Relative to the germline gene, one junction end is altered; a read error may explain this. The chain is built from TRBV7-8 and TRBJ2-5; the match to TRBD1 covers 9 bases. The CDR3 is 14 amino acids. CDR1 is SGHVS, CDR2 FQNEAQ, per germline. The CDR3 region is CASSSDRGQEAQYF. The CDR3 DNA reads TGTGCCAGCAGCTCGGACAGGGGCCAAGAGGCCCAGTACTTC. Full variable domain (outside the CDR3, taken from reference TRBV7-8 and TRBJ2-5): GAGVSQSPRYKVAKRGQDVALRCDPISGHVSLFWYQQALGQGPEFLTYFQNEAQLDKSGLPSDRFFAERPEGSVSTLKIQRTQQEDSAVYLCASSSDRGQEAQYFGPGTRLLVL.

The rearrangement links TRBV2 to TRBJ1-1, with no clear D. The ends were cut back, 2 bases at V and 7 bases at J, with 8 bases in the middle. Germline CDR1 reads SNHLY; CDR2 reads FYNNEI. The CDR3 consists of 12 residues. CDR3 sequence reads: CASSESVGEAFF. CDR3 DNA: TGTGCCAGCAGTGAAAGTGTAGGTGAAGCTTTCTTT.

This clonotype was seen at least ten times. The V gene is TRBV11-3, the J gene TRBJ2-7, with 9 positions matching TRBD1. The V and J ends lost 4 bases and 10 bases, in that order; junction bases with no gene match: 8. This CDR3 comprises 13 residues. The V gene's germline CDR1 is SGHNT and CDR2 YENEEA. The CDR3 sequence: CASSSLQGADQYF. The CDR3 nucleotides are TGTGCCAGCAGCTCACTACAGGGGGCGGACCAGTACTTC.

The sample holds a few counts of this clonotype. The chain joins TRBV20-1 to TRBJ2-5, with 11 bases lining up with TRBD1. Germline CDR1 and CDR2: DFQATT and SNEGSKA (reference sequence). V was clipped by 3 bases and J by 9 bases; unmatched bases: 12. CDR3 length equals 15 residues. The CDR3, as DNA: TGCAGTGCTAGGGGACAGGGGGAGATTAAGGAGCCCCAGTACTTC. It translates to CSARGQGEIKEPQYF.

To note about this clonotype: A clone one base away is much larger, so this may be a read error. The chain couples TRBV7-2 to TRBJ2-7; a possible D gene is TRBD2 (5 bases). The V gene lost 4 bases and the J gene lost 2 bases, with 18 bases spanning the gap. Germline assignment: CDR1 SGHTA and CDR2 FQGNSA. CDR3 length equals 16 residues. The CDR3 loop is CASSSRSTPGTYEQYF. The CDR3 coding sequence is TGTGCCAGCAGCTCACGCTCCACTCCGGGAACCTACGAGCAGTACTTC.

This clonotype is a singleton in its sample. A much more abundant neighbour one base away suggests this may be a read error. The chain carries TRBV20-1 and TRBJ1-2, with a possible D match to TRBD1 (6 bases). The ends were cut back, 5 bases at V and 3 bases at J, with 19 bases in the middle. This CDR3 is built from 15 residues. From germline, CDR1 is DFQATT and CDR2 SNEGSKA (reference sequence). The CDR3 bases are TGCAGTGCTGGAGGATCCGGGGGGGGCGACTATGGCTACACCTTC. It encodes CSAGGSGGGDYGYTF.

This clonotype appeared a few times. This chain links TRBV6-2 or TRBV6-3 with TRBJ2-7, with 11 bases matching TRBD2. The CDR3 consists of 15 residues. J lost 4 bases, V lost 4 bases, and 6 bases had no gene match. CDR1 is MNHEY and CDR2 is SVGEGT in the germline V gene. The CDR3: CASSWETSGIYEQYF. CDR3 DNA sequence: TGTGCCAGCAGTTGGGAGACTAGCGGGATTTACGAGCAGTACTTC.

The rearrangement joins TRBV10-2 to TRBJ2-3, with 8 bases aligning to TRBD1. In germline, CDR1 is WSHSY, CDR2 SAAADI. The CDR3 contains 17 residues. CDR3 coding DNA: TGCGAGAGCAGTGAGTCCCTCGACAGGGGATTCGCAGATACGCAGTATTTT. As protein: CESSESLDRGFADTQYF.

This sequence joins TRBV20-1 and TRBJ2-7; 7 positions match TRBD1. This CDR3 is built from 12 residues. V was clipped by 0 bases and J by 7 bases; unmatched bases: 3. The germline CDR1 and CDR2 sequences are DFQATT and SNEGSKA (reference sequence). CDR3 sequence: CSARDLTGEQYF. CDR3 nucleotide sequence: TGCAGTGCTAGAGATTTGACAGGGGAGCAGTACTTC.

This clonotype was detected ten times or more. This chain joins TRBV6-5 and TRBJ2-7, with a tentative D call TRBD1 (5 bases). The CDR3 sequence is 14 residues long. Germline assignment: CDR1 MNHEY and CDR2 SVGAGI. V lost 6 bases, J lost 1 base, and 13 bases lay in between. The CDR3 loop is CASRNPQGSYEQYF. The CDR3 DNA reads TGTGCCAGCAGAAACCCCCAGGGATCCTACGAGCAGTACTTC.

On this clonotype itself: A much larger clone lies a single base off, so this may be a read error. The V and J genes are TRBV11-2 and TRBJ1-4; D remains unclear. Looked up from germline, CDR1 is SGHAT and CDR2 is FQNNGV. The CDR3 has 16 amino acids. Trimming took 4 bases from V and 0 from J, leaving 12 bases between them. The CDR3 spells CASSSRQFATNEKLFF. The CDR3 coding sequence is TGTGCCAGCAGCTCACGGCAGTTTGCAACTAATGAAAAACTGTTTTTT.

On this clonotype itself: A much larger clone lies one base from this, so it may be a read error. The chain couples TRBV9 to TRBJ1-2; D may be TRBD1 (6 bases). V was pared by 4 bases and J by 4 bases, with 14 bases between. Germline V gives CDR1 SGDLS, CDR2 YYNGEE. The CDR3 consists of 14 residues. Here the CDR3 DNA reads TGTGCCAGCAGCCCCCAGGGACAAGGCTATGGCTACACCTTC. It yields the protein CASSPQGQGYGYTF. The entire variable domain, with the rest obtained from reference TRBV9 and TRBJ1-2, is as follows: DSGVTQTPKHLITATGQRVTLRCSPRSGDLSVYWYQQSLDQGLQFLIQYYNGEERAKGNILERFSAQQFPDLHSELNLSSLELGDSALYFCASSPQGQGYGYTFGSGTRLTVV.

The chain links TRBV29-1 to TRBJ2-5; either TRBD1 or TRBD2 may fit D (6 bases each). Trimming left V 8 bases short and J 5 bases short, with 15 bases between. Looked up from germline, CDR1 is SQVTM and CDR2 is ANQGSEA. CDR3 length: 12 residues. This CDR3 reads CSLRGDGETQYF. DNA for the CDR3: TGCAGCCTGAGGGGGGATGGGGAGACCCAGTACTTC.

This clonotype has a count of ten or more. The chain joins TRBV7-2 to TRBJ2-7, with a weak D call TRBD1 (6 bases). The CDR3 loop spans 15 amino acids. Trimming removed 4 bases from V and 1 base from J, with 14 bases in between. CDR1 is SGHTA, CDR2 FQGNSA, per germline. The CDR3 protein is CASSSGTQVSYEQYF. The CDR3, as DNA: TGTGCCAGCAGCTCCGGGACACAAGTTTCCTACGAGCAGTACTTC.

As to this clonotype: A read error may be the cause here, since a much bigger clone is one base away. V gene TRBV6-1 combines with J gene TRBJ2-5; TRBD1 agrees at 9 bases. The CDR3 is 14 residues long. The germline V gene encodes CDR1 MNHNS and CDR2 SASEGT. CDR3 sequence (DNA): TGTGCCGGCAGTTTTAATACAGGGGGCGAGACCCAGTACTTC. Translation: CAGSFNTGGETQYF.

As for this clonotype: A read error is likely, as this CDR3 ends without the conserved phenylalanine or tryptophan. V and J are TRBV14 and TRBJ1-1; no firm D call. This CDR3 is 17 amino acids long. Trimming cost V 0 bases and J 0 bases, with 14 bases left between them. Germline lookup yields CDR1 SGHDN and CDR2 FVKESK. Here the CDR3 DNA reads TGTGCCAGCAGCCAAGAGCCACCGTTCTCCATGAACACTGAAGCTTTCCTT. Protein: CASSQEPPFSMNTEAFL.

In its sample, this clonotype was seen many times. The J gene is TRBJ1-5, the V gene TRBV20-1; no clear D gene. The germline V and J ends were trimmed by 0 bases and 4 bases, with 16 bases remaining between them. Germline lookup yields CDR1 DFQATT and CDR2 SNEGSKA (reference sequence). CDR3 length equals 16 residues. CDR3 sequence: CSARDSSGKLNQPQHF. Here the CDR3 DNA reads TGCAGTGCTAGAGATTCGAGCGGAAAACTAAATCAGCCCCAGCATTTT.

This clonotype was found many times. The rearrangement uses TRBV15 and TRBJ1-2; TRBD1 matches 7 bases. V gave up 1 base and J gave up 2 bases; unmatched junction bases: 10. The germline CDR1 and CDR2 sequences are LNHNV and YYDKDF (reference sequence). The CDR3 is 17 residues long. The CDR3 is CATSRGLQGLLNYGYTF. CDR3 DNA: TGTGCCACCAGCAGAGGACTACAGGGGCTCCTGAACTATGGCTACACCTTC.

This clonotype was counted ten times or more. The V call is TRBV24-1, the J call TRBJ2-5, with 8 positions matching TRBD1. The CDR3 extends over 15 amino acids. V was pared by 3 bases and J by 2 bases, with 4 bases of the junction left unmatched. Germline V gene data show CDR1 as KGHDR and CDR2 as SFDVKD. The CDR3 DNA follows: TGTGCCACCAGTGATGCGGACAGGGAGCAAGAGACCCAGTACTTC. Its protein is CATSDADREQETQYF.

This chain connects TRBV29-1 to TRBJ2-3, with unresolved D. The CDR3 covers 12 residues. V lost 4 bases to trimming and J lost 5 bases, with 10 bases between them. Germline V lookup: CDR1 SQVTM, CDR2 ANQGSEA. In nucleotides, the CDR3 is TGCAGCGTTGTTGGGTTTCTAGATACGCAGTATTTT. Its translation: CSVVGFLDTQYF.